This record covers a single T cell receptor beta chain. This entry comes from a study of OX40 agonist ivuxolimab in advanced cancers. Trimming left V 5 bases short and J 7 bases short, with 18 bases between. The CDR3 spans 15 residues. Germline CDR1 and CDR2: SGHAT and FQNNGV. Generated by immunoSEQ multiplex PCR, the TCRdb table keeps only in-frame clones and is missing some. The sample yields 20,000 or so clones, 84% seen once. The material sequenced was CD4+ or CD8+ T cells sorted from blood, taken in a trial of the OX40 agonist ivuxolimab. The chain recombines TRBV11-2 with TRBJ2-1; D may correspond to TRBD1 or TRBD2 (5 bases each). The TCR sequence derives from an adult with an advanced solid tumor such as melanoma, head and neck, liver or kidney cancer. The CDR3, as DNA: TGTGCCAGCAGCCCCTCCGAGGGGAAGTGGAATGAGCAGTTCTTC. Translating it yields CASSPSEGKWNEQFF.